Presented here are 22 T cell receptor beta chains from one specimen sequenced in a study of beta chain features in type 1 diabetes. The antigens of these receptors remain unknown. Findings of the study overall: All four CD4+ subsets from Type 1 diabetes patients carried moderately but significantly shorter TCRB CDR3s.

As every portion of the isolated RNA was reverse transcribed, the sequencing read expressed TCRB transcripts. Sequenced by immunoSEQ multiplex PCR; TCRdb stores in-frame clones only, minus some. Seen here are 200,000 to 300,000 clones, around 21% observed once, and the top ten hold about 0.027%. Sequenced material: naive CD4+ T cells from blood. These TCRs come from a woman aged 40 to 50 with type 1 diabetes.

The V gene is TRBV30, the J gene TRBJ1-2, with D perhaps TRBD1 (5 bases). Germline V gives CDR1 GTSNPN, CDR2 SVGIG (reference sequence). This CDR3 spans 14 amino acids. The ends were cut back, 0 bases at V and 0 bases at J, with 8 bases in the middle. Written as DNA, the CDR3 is TGTGCCTGGAGTGTACAGGCAGCTAACTATGGCTACACCTTC. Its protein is CAWSVQAANYGYTF.

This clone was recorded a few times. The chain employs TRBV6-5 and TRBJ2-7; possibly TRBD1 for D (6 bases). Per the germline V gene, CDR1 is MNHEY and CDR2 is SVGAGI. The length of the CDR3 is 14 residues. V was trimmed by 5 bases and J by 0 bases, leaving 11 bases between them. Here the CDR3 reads CASSRTEASYEQYF. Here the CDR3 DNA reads TGTGCCAGCAGTCGGACAGAGGCCTCCTACGAGCAGTACTTC.

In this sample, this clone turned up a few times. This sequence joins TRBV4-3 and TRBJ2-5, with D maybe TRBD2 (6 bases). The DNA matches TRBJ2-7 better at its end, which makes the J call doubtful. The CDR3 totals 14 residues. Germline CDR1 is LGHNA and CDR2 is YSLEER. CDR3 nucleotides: TGCGCCAGCAGCCAGGGAGGACGCCCCTACGAGCAGTACTTC. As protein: CASSQGGRPYEQYF.

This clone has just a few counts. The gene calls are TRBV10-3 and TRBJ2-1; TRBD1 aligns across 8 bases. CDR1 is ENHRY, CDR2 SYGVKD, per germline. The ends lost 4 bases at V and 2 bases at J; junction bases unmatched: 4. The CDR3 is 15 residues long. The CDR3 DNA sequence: TGTGCCATCAGTGTCAGACAGGGGACCTACAATGAGCAGTTCTTC. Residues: CAISVRQGTYNEQFF.

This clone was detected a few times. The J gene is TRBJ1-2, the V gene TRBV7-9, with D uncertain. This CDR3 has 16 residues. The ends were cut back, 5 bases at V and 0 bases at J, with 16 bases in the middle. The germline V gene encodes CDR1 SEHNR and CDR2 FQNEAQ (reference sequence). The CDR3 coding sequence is TGTGCCAGCAGCCCCGGAGGCGGACGAACTAACTATGGCTACACCTTC. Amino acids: CASSPGGGRTNYGYTF.

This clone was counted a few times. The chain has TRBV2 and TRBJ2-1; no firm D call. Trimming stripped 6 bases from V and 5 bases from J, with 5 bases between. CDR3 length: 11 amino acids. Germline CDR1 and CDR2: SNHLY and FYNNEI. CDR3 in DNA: TGTGCCAGCAGCGAGGACAATGAGCAGTTCTTC. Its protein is CASSEDNEQFF.

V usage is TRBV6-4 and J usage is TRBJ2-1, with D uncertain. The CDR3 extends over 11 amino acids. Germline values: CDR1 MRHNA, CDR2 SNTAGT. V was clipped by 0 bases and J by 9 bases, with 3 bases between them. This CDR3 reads CASSDSGEQFF. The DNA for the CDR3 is TGTGCCAGCAGTGACTCCGGTGAGCAGTTCTTC.

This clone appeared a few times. Here the CDR3 reads CASSQGTGGGNEQFF. CDR3 DNA: TGTGCCAGCAGCCAGGGAACGGGAGGCGGGAATGAGCAGTTCTTC. The chain joins TRBV7-2 to TRBJ2-1; 7 nucleotides agree with TRBD2. CDR3 length equals 15 residues. Germline-derived CDR1 and CDR2 are SGHTA and FQGNSA. J lost 7 bases, V lost 5 bases, and 11 bases had no gene match.

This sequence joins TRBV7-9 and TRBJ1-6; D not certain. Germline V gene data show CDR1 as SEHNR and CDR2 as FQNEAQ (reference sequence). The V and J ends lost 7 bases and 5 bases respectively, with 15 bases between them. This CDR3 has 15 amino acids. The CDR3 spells CASKPSGNHNSPLHF. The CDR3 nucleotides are TGTGCCAGCAAACCTTCCGGGAACCATAATTCACCCCTCCACTTT.

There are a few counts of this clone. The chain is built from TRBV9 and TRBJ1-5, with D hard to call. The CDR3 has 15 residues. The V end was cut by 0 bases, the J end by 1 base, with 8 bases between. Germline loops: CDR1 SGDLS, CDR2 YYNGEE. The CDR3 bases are TGTGCCAGCAGCGTAGGAGGGCAGAGCAATCAGCCCCAGCATTTT. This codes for CASSVGGQSNQPQHF.

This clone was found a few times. In nucleotides, the CDR3 is TGTGCCATCAGTGAGTCCCAACTAGCGGGGACCTACGAGCAGTACTTC. Translation: CAISESQLAGTYEQYF. The gene calls are TRBV10-3 and TRBJ2-7; 10 nucleotides agree with TRBD2. CDR1 is ENHRY and CDR2 is SYGVKD in the germline V gene. V shed 0 bases and J 2 bases; nucleotides not matched to a gene: 4. The CDR3 is made up of 16 amino acids.

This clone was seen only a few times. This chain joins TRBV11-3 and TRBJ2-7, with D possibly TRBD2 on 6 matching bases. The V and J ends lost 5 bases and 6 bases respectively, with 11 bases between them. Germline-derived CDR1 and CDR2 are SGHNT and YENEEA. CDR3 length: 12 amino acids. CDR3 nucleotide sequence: TGTGCCAGCAGCCGGGGGACGGGCGAGCAGTACTTC. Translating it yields CASSRGTGEQYF.

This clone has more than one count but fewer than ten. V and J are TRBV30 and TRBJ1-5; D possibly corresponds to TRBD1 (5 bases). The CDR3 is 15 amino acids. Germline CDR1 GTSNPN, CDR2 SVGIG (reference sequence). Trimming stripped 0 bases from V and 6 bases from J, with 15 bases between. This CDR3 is CAWSVRGRGGQPQHF. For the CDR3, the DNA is TGTGCCTGGAGTGTACGAGGTAGGGGCGGTCAGCCCCAGCATTTT.

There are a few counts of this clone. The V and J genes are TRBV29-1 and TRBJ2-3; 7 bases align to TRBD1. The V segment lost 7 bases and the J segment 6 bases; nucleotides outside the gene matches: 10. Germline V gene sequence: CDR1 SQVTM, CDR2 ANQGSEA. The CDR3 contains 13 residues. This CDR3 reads CSEGRQGTDTQYF. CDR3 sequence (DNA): TGCAGCGAAGGTCGACAGGGTACGGATACGCAGTATTTT.

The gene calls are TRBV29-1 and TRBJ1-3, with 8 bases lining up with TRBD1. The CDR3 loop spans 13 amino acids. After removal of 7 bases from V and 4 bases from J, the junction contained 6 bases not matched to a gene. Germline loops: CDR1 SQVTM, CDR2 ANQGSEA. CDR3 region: CSAQRTGGNTIYF. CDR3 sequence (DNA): TGCAGCGCCCAGAGGACAGGGGGAAACACCATATATTTT.

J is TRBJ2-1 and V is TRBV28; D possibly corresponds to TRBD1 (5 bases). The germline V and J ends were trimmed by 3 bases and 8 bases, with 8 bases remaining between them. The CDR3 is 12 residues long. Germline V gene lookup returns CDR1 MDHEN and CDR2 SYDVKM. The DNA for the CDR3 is TGTGCCAGCAGTTTCCAGGGTTATGAGCAGTTCTTC. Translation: CASSFQGYEQFF.

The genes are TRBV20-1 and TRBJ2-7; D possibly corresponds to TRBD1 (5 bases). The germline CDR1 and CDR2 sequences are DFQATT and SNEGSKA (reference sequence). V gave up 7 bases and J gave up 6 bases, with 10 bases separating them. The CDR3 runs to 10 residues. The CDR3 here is CSVGVSEQYF. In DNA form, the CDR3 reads TGCAGTGTAGGGGTCAGCGAGCAGTACTTC.

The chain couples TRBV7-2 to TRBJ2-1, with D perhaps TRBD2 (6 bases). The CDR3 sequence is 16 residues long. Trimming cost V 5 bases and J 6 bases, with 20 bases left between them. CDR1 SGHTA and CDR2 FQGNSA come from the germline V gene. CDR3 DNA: TGTGCCAGCAGCGCCCACTCGGGACTCCTAGGCAATGAGCAGTTCTTC. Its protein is CASSAHSGLLGNEQFF.

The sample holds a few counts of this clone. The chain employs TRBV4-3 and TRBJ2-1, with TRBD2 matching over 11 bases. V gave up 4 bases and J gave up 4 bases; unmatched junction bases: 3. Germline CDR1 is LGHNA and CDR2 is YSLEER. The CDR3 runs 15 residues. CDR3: CASSLLAGGYNEQFF. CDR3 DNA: TGCGCCAGCAGCCTGCTAGCGGGGGGTTACAATGAGCAGTTCTTC.

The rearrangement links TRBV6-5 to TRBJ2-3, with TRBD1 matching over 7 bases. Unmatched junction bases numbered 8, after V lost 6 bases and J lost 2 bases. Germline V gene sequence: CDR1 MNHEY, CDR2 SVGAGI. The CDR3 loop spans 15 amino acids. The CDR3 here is CASRSGQFYTDTQYF. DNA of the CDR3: TGTGCCAGCAGGTCGGGACAGTTTTACACAGATACGCAGTATTTT.

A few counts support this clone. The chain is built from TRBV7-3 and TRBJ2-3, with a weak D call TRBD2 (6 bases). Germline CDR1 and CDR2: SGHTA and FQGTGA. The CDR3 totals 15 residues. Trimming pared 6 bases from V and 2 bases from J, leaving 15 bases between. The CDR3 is CASSHGGTYTDTQYF. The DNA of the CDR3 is TGTGCCAGCAGTCATGGCGGGACTTACACAGATACGCAGTATTTT.

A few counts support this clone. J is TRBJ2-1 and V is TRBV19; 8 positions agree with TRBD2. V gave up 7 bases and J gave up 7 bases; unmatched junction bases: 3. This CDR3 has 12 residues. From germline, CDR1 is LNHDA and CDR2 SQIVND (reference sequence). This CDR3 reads CASNRGGNEQFF. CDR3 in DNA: TGTGCCAGTAACCGCGGGGGGAATGAGCAGTTCTTC.